This T cell receptor (beta chain) was identified in a study of shared clonotypes between healthy human individuals. General study results and limits: Naive subsets, compared against memory subsets, generally had larger estimated richness values.

Comment on this clone: Its specificity is not known.

Only Caucasian adults living in Nashville, Tennessee served as donors. CDR3 size: 15 residues. CDR1 and CDR2 (germline): SGDLS, YYNGEE. Between the trimmed V and J ends, which lost 0 bases and 1 base, there was a span of 10 bases. Repertoires were generated with immunoSEQ multiplex PCR, while TCRdb's copy carries only in-frame clones and drops some. The sample lists some 690,000 clones, about 90% occurring once. This receptor was identified in a man between 18 and 35 years old in good health. Some clones in this sample may be carry-over from other donors' samples. The sample taken for sequencing was memory CD8+ T cells from PBMCs. Subset reported: CD45RO+ cells pooled with CCR7-negative TemRA cells. J is TRBJ1-1 and V is TRBV9; unclear D gene. CDR3 nucleotides: TGTGCCAGCAGCGTAGGGCTGCAGAAGAACACTGAAGCTTTCTTT. It is translated as CASSVGLQKNTEAFF.